This entry features one T cell receptor beta chain sequence. Antigen: not known. Because it lacks the conserved phenylalanine or tryptophan at the end, this CDR3 is likely a read error. These data belong to a study of CD8+ T cells in alopecia areata. Looking at the study overall: For 6 to 18 months, tofacitinib was taken, and 6 months off drug followed.

Once RNA had been extracted, it was reverse transcribed into cDNA to act as the sequencing template. The assay was immunoSEQ multiplex PCR, and TCRdb's table has in-frame clones only and misses some. Among under 20,000 clones, more than 50% were seen once, and the ten largest hold 6.1%. This CDR3 has 14 residues. The V gene's germline CDR1 is SGHRS and CDR2 YFSETQ. V shed 2 bases and J 5 bases; nucleotides not matched to a gene: 3. Study findings and constraints: Scalp repertoires also include resident alphabeta T cells from normal skin.

Specimens obtained from alopecia areata patients comprised lesional scalp punch biopsies and peripheral blood. The J gene is TRBJ1-1, the V gene TRBV5-1, with TRBD1 matching 10 bases. The sequence came from a human donor with alopecia areata. This specimen consisted of skin, obtained at week 0. The CDR3 DNA sequence: TGCGCCAGCAGCTTAGACAGGGGGCTGACTGAAGCTTTCCTT. It is translated as CASSLDRGLTEAFL.